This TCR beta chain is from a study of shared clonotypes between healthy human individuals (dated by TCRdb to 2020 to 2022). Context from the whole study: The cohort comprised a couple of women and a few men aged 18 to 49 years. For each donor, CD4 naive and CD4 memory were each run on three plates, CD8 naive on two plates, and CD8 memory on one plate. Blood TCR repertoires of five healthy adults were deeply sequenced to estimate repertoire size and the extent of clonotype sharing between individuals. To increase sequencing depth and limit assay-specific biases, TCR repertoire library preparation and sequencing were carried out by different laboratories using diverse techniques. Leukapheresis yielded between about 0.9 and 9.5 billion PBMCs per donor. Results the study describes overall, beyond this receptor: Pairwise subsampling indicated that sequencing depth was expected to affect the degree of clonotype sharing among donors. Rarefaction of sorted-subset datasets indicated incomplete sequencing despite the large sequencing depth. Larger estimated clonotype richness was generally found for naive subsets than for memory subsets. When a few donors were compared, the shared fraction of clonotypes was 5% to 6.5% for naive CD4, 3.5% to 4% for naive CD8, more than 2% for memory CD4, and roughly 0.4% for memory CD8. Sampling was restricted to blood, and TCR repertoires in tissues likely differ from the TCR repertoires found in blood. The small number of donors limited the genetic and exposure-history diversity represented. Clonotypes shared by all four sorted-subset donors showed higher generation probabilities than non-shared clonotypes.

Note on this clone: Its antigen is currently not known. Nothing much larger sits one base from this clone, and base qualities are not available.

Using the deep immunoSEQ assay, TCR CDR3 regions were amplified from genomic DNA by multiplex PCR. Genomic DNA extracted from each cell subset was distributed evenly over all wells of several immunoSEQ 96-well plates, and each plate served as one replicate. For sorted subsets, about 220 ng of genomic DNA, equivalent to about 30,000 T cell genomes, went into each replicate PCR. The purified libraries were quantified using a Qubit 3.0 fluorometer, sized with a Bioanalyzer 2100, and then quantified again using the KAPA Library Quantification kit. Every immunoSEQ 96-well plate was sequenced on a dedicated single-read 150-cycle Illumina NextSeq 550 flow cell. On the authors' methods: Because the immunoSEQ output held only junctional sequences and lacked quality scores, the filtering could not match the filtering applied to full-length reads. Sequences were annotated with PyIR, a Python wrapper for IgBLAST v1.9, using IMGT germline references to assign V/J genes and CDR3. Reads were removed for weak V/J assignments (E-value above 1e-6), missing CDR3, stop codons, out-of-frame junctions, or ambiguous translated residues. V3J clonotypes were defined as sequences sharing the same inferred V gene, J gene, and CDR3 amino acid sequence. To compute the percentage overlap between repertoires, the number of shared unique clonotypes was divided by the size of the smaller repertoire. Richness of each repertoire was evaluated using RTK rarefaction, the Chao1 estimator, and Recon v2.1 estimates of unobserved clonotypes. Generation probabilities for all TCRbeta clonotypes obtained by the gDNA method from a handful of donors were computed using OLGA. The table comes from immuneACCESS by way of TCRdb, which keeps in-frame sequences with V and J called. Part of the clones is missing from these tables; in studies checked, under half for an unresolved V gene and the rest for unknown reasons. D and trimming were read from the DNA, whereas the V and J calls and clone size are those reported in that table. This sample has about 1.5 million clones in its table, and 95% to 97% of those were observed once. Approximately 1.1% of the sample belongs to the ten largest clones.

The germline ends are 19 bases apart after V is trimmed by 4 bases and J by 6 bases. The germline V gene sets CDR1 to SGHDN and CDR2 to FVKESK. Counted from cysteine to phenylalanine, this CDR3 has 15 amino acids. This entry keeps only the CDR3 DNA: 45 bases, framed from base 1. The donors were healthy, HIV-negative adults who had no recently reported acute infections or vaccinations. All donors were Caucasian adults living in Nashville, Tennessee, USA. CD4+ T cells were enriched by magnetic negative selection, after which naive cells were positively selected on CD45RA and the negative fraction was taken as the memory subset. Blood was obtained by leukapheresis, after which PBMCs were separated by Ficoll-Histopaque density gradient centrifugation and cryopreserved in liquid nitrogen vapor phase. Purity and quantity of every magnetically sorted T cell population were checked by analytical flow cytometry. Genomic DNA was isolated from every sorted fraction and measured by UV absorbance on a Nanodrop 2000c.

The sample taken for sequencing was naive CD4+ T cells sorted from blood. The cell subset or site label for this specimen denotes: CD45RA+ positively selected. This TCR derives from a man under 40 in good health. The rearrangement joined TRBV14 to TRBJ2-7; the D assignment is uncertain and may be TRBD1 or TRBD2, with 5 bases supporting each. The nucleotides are TGTGCCAGCAGCCCCTATGGGGGTTTGGGAACCGAGCAGTACTTC. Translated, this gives CASSPYGGLGTEQYF.